This record looks at one T cell receptor (beta chain) sequence and its context. The antigen is undetermined. These data come from a study of blood T cells in healthy people across ages. Study outcomes and limitations: Estimated diversity, derived from one million T cells, was regarded as an underestimate. Long-lived donors carried more naive CD4+ cells and greater diversity than aged donors.

Isolation recovered at least 6 million PBMCs from every sample. Together with a sample-barcoded 5' primer, a J-beta primer mix was included in a second PCR lasting about 7 to 11 cycles. Each cDNA molecule was tagged by a template-switch adaptor with 12 random nucleotides. TCRdb passed the 5' RACE reads through MiXCR, listing each CDR3 protein once. The table lists approximately 600,000 distinct CDR3 sequences, under 65% of them singletons. The CDR3 has 15 residues. Unmatched junction bases numbered 2, after V lost 6 bases and J lost 4 bases. Germline V gene sequence: CDR1 ENHRY, CDR2 SYGVKD. The receptor was isolated from a man aged 60 to 69 in good health. The specimen sequenced was blood. The rearrangement uses TRBV10-3 and TRBJ2-1, with TRBD2 identical over 14 bases. CDR3 in DNA: TGTGCCATCAGAGGGACTAGCGGGGGTTACAATGAGCAGTTCTTC. This encodes CAIRGTSGGYNEQFF.